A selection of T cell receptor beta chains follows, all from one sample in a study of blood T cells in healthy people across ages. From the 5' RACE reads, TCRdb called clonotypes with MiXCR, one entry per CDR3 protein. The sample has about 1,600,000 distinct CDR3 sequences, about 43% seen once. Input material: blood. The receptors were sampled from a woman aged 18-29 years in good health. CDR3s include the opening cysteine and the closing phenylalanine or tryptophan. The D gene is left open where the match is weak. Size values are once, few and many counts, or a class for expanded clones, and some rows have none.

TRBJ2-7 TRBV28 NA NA TGTGCCAGCAGTGTTCCCGGGGACGGACCTTACGAGCAGTACTTC CASSVPGDGPYEQYF
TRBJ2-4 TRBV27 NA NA TGTGCCAGCGGCTATTACGGGGAGGTAGACAGAGCCAAAAACATTCAGTACTTC CASGYYGEVDRAKNIQYF
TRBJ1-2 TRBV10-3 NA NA TGTGCCATCAGTGATTTCTCGGATGGCTACACCTTC CAISDFSDGYTF
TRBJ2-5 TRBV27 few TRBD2 TGTGCCAGCAGTCCTAGCGGGAGATGGCAGGAGACCCAGTACTTC CASSPSGRWQETQYF
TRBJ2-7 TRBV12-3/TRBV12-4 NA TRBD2 TGTGCCAGCAGCGATAGCGGGAGTATCCACGAGCAGTACTTC CASSDSGSIHEQYF
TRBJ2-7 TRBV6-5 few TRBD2 TGTGCCAGCAGTTCGGGACTAGCGGGAGCAATTCTCAGTTACGAGCAGTACTTC CASSSGLAGAILSYEQYF
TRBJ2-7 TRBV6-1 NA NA TGTGCCAGCAGTACCCGGGACCGTCAATACGAGCAGTACTTC CASSTRDRQYEQYF
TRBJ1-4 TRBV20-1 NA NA TGCAGTGCTAGAGTCATAATTTTTGAGGGTGGTGAAAAACTGTTTTTT CSARVIIFEGGEKLFF
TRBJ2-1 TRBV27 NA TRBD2 TGTGCCAGCAGTTTATATCTAGCGGGAGTCTACAATGAGCAGTTCTTC CASSLYLAGVYNEQFF
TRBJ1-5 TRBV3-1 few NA TGTGCCAGCAGCCCCCGGGACTCAGCTTACAATCAGCCCCAGCATTTT CASSPRDSAYNQPQHF
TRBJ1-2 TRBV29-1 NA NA TGCAGCGTTGAACGGAGCTATGGCTACACCTTC CSVERSYGYTF
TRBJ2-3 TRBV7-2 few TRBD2 TGTGCCAGCAGCCCCCGCGGGAGGCTAAGGACAGATACGCAGTATTTT CASSPRGRLRTDTQYF
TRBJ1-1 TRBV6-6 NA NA TGTGCCAGCAGTCATTACGGGCCCACTGAAGCTTTCTTT CASSHYGPTEAFF
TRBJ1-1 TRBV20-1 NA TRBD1 TGCAGTGCTAGAGCCCCTGGACAGGGCGTGTTCACTGAAGCTTTCTTT CSARAPGQGVFTEAFF
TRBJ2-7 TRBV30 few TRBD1 TGTGCCTGGAGTGACCAAGGGACAGAGAAGCAGTACTTC CAWSDQGTEKQYF
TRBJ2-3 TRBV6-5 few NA TGTGCCAGCAGTTATTGGCCTCCGGACACAGATACGCAGTATTTT CASSYWPPDTDTQYF
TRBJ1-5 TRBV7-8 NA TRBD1 TGTGCCAGCAAGGTAGGGGGCGAAGGTCAGCCCCAGCATTTT CASKVGGEGQPQHF
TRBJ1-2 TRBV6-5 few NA TGTGCCAGCAGTTACTCTCAGGGTATCTTAAATGGCTACACCTTC CASSYSQGILNGYTF
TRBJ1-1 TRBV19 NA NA TGTGCCAGTAGCCCCTGGGGGCGATGGGAAGCTTTCTTT CASSPWGRWEAFF
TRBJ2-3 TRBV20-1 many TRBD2 TGCAGTGCCCACCGGGGGGATAGGGATACGCAGTATTTT CSAHRGDRDTQYF
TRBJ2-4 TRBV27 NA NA TGTGCCAGCAGTTTGGAGGACAGACTGTACTTC CASSLEDRLYF
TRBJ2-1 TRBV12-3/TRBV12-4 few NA TGTGCCAGCAGCCCCCCTAGCGAGCCAATGTGGGAGCAGTTCTTC CASSPPSEPMWEQFF
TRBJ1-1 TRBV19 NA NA TGTGCCAGTAGTATCCTTGGGATTAGTAACACTGAAGCTTTCTTT CASSILGISNTEAFF
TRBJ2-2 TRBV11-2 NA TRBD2 TGTGCCAGCAGCTTAGGTCTTAGCGGGATAACCGGGGAGCTGTTTTTT CASSLGLSGITGELFF
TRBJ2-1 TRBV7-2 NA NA TGTGCCAGCAGCTTACGGGCGATGGGGAAAGCTTACAATGAGCAGTTCTTC CASSLRAMGKAYNEQFF
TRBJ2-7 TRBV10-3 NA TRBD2 TGTGCCATCAAAGCTAGCGGGAGCTCCGAGCAGTACTTC CAIKASGSSEQYF
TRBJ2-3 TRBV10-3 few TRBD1 TGTGCCATCAGTGTCACCCTTATCGGGACAGGAGGGGGCACAGATACGCAGTATTTT CAISVTLIGTGGGTDTQYF
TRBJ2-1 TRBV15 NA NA TGTGCCACCAGCAGAGACGGCGCAACAGGGGGGGGAAACAATGAGCAGTTCTTC CATSRDGATGGGNNEQFF
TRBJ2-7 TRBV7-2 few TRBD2 TGTGCCAGCAGCTTAGAAGGGACTAGCGGCTCCTACGAGCAGTACTTC CASSLEGTSGSYEQYF
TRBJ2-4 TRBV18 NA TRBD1 TGTGCCAGCTCACCCGACAGGGTTGGTAGAAACATTCAGTACTTC CASSPDRVGRNIQYF
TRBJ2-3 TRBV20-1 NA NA TGCAGTGCTAGAGATACGTCAGTTCAGCCAGGGGCCACAGATACGCAGTATTTT CSARDTSVQPGATDTQYF
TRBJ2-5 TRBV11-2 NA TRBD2 TGTGCCAGCAGCTTAGGGGGTAGCGGGAGTTCAAAGACCCAGTACTTC CASSLGGSGSSKTQYF
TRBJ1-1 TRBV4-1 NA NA TGCGCCAGCAGCCAAGATTCGGTCGGGGTACGGGAGGCTTTCTTT CASSQDSVGVREAFF
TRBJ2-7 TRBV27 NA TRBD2 TGTGCCAGCAGTTTACGGGGGGTGGGATGGGACGAGAAGAACTACGAGCAGTACTTC CASSLRGVGWDEKNYEQYF
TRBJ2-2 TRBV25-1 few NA TGTGCCAGCAGTGAATATTTTTGGGACAAGAACACCGGGGAGCTGTTTTTT CASSEYFWDKNTGELFF
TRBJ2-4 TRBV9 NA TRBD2 TGTGCCAGCAGCGTAGAGGGTAGCGGGGGGGCAATCAAAAACATTCAGTACTTC CASSVEGSGGAIKNIQYF
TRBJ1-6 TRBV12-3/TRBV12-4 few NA TGTGCCAGCAGTTTAACTATAGCAGGACCCCTCCACTTT CASSLTIAGPLHF
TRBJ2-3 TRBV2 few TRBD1 TGTGCCAGCGGATGGACAGGTGTAATCGCAGATACGCAGTATTTT CASGWTGVIADTQYF
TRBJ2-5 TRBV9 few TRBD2 TGTGCCAGCAGCTTAGCGGGGGGTTTACAAGAGACCCAGTACTTC CASSLAGGLQETQYF
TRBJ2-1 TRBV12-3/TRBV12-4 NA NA TGTGCCAGCAGCCTAAGGGGGGGACAGTGGTACTACAATGAGCAGTTCTTC CASSLRGGQWYYNEQFF
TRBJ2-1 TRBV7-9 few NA TGTGCCAGCAGCTTAGCGCGTGAGCGCAATGAGCAGTTCTTC CASSLARERNEQFF
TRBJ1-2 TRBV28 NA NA TGTGCCAGCAGTTTCCCTTGGACGGTAAACTATGGCTACACCTTC CASSFPWTVNYGYTF
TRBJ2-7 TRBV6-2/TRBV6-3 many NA TGTGCCAGCAGTTACAACTCCTACGAGCAGTACTTC CASSYNSYEQYF
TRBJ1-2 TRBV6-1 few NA TGTGCCACCTCAAACAGTCTTGGGGGCTCGTCCTACACCTTC CATSNSLGGSSYTF
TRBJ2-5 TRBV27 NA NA TGTGCCAGCAGTTTTCAAGCAGGGTCCGGTGAGCAGTACTTC CASSFQAGSGEQYF
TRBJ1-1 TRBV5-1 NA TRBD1 TGCGCCAGCAGCTTGGGCACGGGACAGCGGAACACTGAAGCTTTCTTT CASSLGTGQRNTEAFF
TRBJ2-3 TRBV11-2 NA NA TGTGCCAGCAGTTTAGACGGGACGACACCGTTGGATACGCAGTATTTT CASSLDGTTPLDTQYF
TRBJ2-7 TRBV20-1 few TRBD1 TGCAGTGCTGGGACAGGGAGAGTTCACGAGCAGTACTTC CSAGTGRVHEQYF
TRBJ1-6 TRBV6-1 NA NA TGTGCCAGCAGTCCTGGGGGAGAGGATTCACCCCTCCACTTT CASSPGGEDSPLHF
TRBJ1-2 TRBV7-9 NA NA TGTGCCAGCACAAGGGACGGTACCCATGGCTACACCTTC CASTRDGTHGYTF
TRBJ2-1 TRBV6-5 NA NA TGTGCCAGCAGCCGGGGGTTTGGCCCCCTAGAAGATGAGCAGTTCTTC CASSRGFGPLEDEQFF